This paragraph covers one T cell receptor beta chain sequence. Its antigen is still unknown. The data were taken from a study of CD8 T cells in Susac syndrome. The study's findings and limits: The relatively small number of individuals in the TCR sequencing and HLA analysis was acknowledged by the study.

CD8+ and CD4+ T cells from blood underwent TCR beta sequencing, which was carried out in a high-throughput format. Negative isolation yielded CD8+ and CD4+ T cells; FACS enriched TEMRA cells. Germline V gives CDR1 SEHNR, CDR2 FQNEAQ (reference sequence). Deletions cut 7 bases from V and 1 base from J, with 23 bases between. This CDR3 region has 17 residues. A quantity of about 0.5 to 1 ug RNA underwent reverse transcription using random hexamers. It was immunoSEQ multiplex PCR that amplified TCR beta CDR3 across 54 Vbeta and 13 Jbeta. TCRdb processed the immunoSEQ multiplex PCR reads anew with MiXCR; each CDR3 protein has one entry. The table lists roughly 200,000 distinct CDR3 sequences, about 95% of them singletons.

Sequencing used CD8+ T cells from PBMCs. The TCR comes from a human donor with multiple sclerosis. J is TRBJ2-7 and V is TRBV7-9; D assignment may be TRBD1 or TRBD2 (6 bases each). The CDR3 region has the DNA TGTGCCAGCACCCGACCGGACAGCGAGGGGAGGTCCTACGAGCAGTACTTC. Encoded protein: CASTRPDSEGRSYEQYF.